The present entry profiles one TCR beta chain with its context. Sequenced by immunoSEQ multiplex PCR; TCRdb stores in-frame clones only, minus some. The sample lists approximately 290,000 clones; about 90% were seen once. The CDR3 runs 15 residues. With 6 bases clipped from V and 1 base from J, the junction kept 5 bases outside the gene matches. The germline V gene encodes CDR1 LNHDA and CDR2 SQIVND (reference sequence). This sample was included in a study of blood T cell repertoires in COVID-19. On the study more broadly: Acute-phase and convalescent COVID-19 samples originated in the United States, Italy and Spain.

The receptor's source is a woman aged 25 to 45 with COVID-19, enrolled during active disease. The chain links TRBV19 to TRBJ2-1, with 8 positions matching TRBD1. Input material: peripheral blood. The CDR3 bases are TGTGCCAGTAGACGACAGGGGACTTCCTACAATGAGCAGTTCTTC. This codes for CASRRQGTSYNEQFF.